These T cell receptor beta chains were read from a single sample in a study of blood T cell repertoires in COVID-19. Clones were sequenced by immunoSEQ multiplex PCR, and TCRdb holds only the in-frame ones, with some missing. This table holds 300,000 or so clones, about nine tenths found once. The specimen sequenced was PBMCs or T cells enriched from blood (not recorded which). The receptor set was obtained from a woman in her fifties or sixties who had been exposed to COVID-19. The CDR3 runs from the conserved cysteine through the conserved F or W. D genes are given only for firm matches. The listing skips clone size in some rows; elsewhere it reads once, few, many or a size class.

v_gene	abundance	d_gene	j_gene	CDR3aa	CDR3nt
TRBV14	once	TRBD1	TRBJ1-2	CASSPDRGLGGYTF	TGTGCCAGCAGCCCGGACAGGGGGCTAGGAGGCTACACCTTC
TRBV13	.	.	TRBJ1-5	CASSFGQPRNAQPQHF	TGTGCCAGCAGCTTCGGACAGCCTAGGAACGCTCAGCCCCAGCATTTT
TRBV4-2	.	TRBD1	TRBJ1-6	CASSLTQGAYNSPLHF	TGTGCCAGCAGCTTAACACAGGGGGCCTATAATTCACCCCTCCACTTT
TRBV6-1	.	TRBD2	TRBJ2-4	CASSVSAGLAIYIQYF	TGTGCCAGCAGTGTCTCAGCGGGACTAGCTATTTACATTCAGTACTTC
TRBV4-2	.	TRBD1	TRBJ1-6	CASSQDRGGQGISPLHF	TGTGCCAGCAGCCAAGACAGAGGGGGACAGGGAATTTCACCCCTCCACTTT
TRBV15	once	.	TRBJ1-5	CATSRDGGQGQPQHF	TGTGCCACCAGCAGAGACGGGGGGCAGGGACAGCCCCAGCATTTT
TRBV7-9	.	.	TRBJ2-2	CASVPFSRENTGELFF	TGTGCCAGCGTACCTTTTAGCAGAGAAAACACCGGGGAGCTGTTTTTT
TRBV5-6	once	.	TRBJ1-1	CASSLGRVAEAFF	TGTGCCAGCAGCCTTGGCCGGGTCGCTGAAGCTTTCTTT
TRBV7-8	.	.	TRBJ2-2	CASSPMGHATGELFF	TGTGCCAGCAGCCCGATGGGGCACGCGACCGGGGAGCTGTTTTTT
TRBV18	.	.	TRBJ1-3	CASSPTLTGTDTIYF	TGTGCCAGCTCACCGACTCTCACAGGGACCGACACCATATATTTT
TRBV27	.	TRBD1	TRBJ1-6	CASSYEPGTANSPLHF	TGTGCCAGCAGTTACGAACCGGGGACAGCGAATTCACCCCTCCACTTT
TRBV7-9	once	TRBD1	TRBJ1-4	CASSTTGTGVEKLFF	TGTGCCAGCAGCACGACCGGGACAGGGGTCGAAAAACTGTTTTTT
TRBV2	many	TRBD1	TRBJ1-2	CARKAAGGDGYTF	TGTGCCAGAAAGGCGGCAGGGGGCGACGGCTACACCTTC
TRBV4-1	.	.	TRBJ2-7	CASSQPGRRSSYEQYF	TGCGCCAGCAGCCAACCTGGACGGAGGAGCTCCTACGAGCAGTACTTC
TRBV5-4	.	.	TRBJ2-2	CASSPLPGELFF	TGTGCCAGCAGCCCCCTTCCCGGGGAGCTGTTTTTT
TRBV29-1	.	.	TRBJ1-1	CSVAAGFGTEAFF	TGCAGCGTTGCGGCCGGGTTCGGCACTGAAGCTTTCTTT
TRBV27	.	.	TRBJ1-2	CASRQEGRSNYGYTF	TGTGCCAGCCGGCAGGAGGGGCGCAGCAACTATGGCTACACCTTC
TRBV2	.	TRBD1	TRBJ2-7	CASTQGEYREQYF	TGTGCCAGCACTCAGGGGGAGTATCGCGAGCAGTACTTC
TRBV28	.	.	TRBJ2-3	CASSRIGRATDTQYF	TGTGCCAGCAGTCGGATAGGCAGGGCTACAGATACGCAGTATTTT
TRBV3-1/TRBV3-2	once	.	TRBJ2-5	CASSLNSGSVETQYF	TGTGCCAGCAGCCTTAATAGCGGCTCGGTGGAGACCCAGTACTTC